The rows below give T cell receptor beta chains drawn from one sample of a study of blood T cell repertoires in COVID-19. Clones were sequenced by immunoSEQ multiplex PCR, and TCRdb holds only the in-frame ones, with some missing. Of about 280,000 clones listed, 85% to 90% are singletons. Sequencing was performed on PBMCs or T cells enriched from blood (not recorded which). These receptors all stem from a woman aged 18-29 years with acute COVID-19. Both conserved end residues are part of each CDR3. Fields, in order: V gene, clone size, J gene, D gene, CDR3 protein, CDR3 DNA. A D gene is named only where the DNA matches it firmly. Only part of the rows carry a size: once, few, many, or a class if the clone is expanded.

>TRBV7-2|.|TRBJ2-7|.
CASSPSFLGQYF
TGTGCCAGCAGCCCCTCATTTCTCGGGCAGTACTTC
>TRBV7-6|once|TRBJ2-3|TRBD2
CASSFIAGAGNTQYF
TGTGCCAGCAGCTTCATAGCGGGAGCCGGGAATACGCAGTATTTT
>TRBV19|.|TRBJ1-1|.
CASSNEGVRTEAFF
TGTGCCAGTAGTAATGAGGGGGTAAGGACTGAAGCTTTCTTT
>TRBV5-1|.|TRBJ1-2|.
CASSLYGRGASTTYGYTF
TGCGCCAGCAGCTTGTATGGCAGGGGCGCATCTACGACCTATGGCTACACCTTC
>TRBV29-1|.|TRBJ1-1|.
CSVEEGEAFF
TGCAGCGTGGAGGAGGGGGAAGCTTTCTTT
>TRBV6-5|.|TRBJ2-7|TRBD2
CASSPGGARDEQYF
TGTGCCAGCAGCCCGGGGGGTGCTAGGGACGAGCAGTACTTC
>TRBV27|.|TRBJ2-7|TRBD1
CASSQYTSWTGPYEQYF
TGTGCCAGCAGTCAATATACCTCATGGACAGGCCCCTACGAGCAGTACTTC
>TRBV10-2|.|TRBJ2-2|TRBD1
CASREDRTANTGELFF
TGCGCCAGCAGGGAGGACAGGACGGCGAACACCGGGGAGCTGTTTTTT
>TRBV27|.|TRBJ2-7|.
CASSSKDSPRDYEQYF
TGTGCCAGCAGTTCCAAGGACTCTCCTCGGGACTACGAGCAGTACTTC
>TRBV4-2|many|TRBJ2-1|TRBD2
CASSQLAGEDEQFF
TGTGCCAGCAGCCAACTAGCGGGAGAAGATGAGCAGTTCTTC
>TRBV27|.|TRBJ2-2|.
CASSLQGQLNTGELFF
TGTGCCAGCAGTCTACAGGGACAACTAAACACCGGGGAGCTGTTTTTT
>TRBV11-2|.|TRBJ2-2|.
CASSLGRRSTGELFF
TGTGCCAGCAGCTTAGGACGGAGAAGCACCGGGGAGCTGTTTTTT
>TRBV7-2|.|TRBJ2-2|TRBD2
CASSSSGSHGGELFF
TGTGCCAGCAGCTCGAGCGGGAGTCATGGCGGGGAGCTGTTTTTT
>TRBV5-6|.|TRBJ1-3|.
CASSLDFNPGNTIYF
TGTGCCAGCAGCTTGGACTTTAACCCTGGAAACACCATATATTTT
>TRBV7-8|.|TRBJ1-2|TRBD1
CASSLRDRSYGYTF
TGTGCCAGCAGCTTACGGGACAGAAGTTATGGCTACACCTTC
>TRBV12-3/TRBV12-4|.|TRBJ2-7|TRBD2
CASSPLAGDEQYF
TGTGCCAGCAGCCCTCTAGCGGGAGACGAGCAGTACTTC
>TRBV20-1|few|TRBJ1-5|.
CSASKQVTNNQPQHF
TGCAGTGCTAGTAAACAGGTGACGAACAATCAGCCCCAGCATTTT
>TRBV6-5|.|TRBJ1-4|.
CASSYAYNEKLFF
TGTGCCAGCAGTTACGCGTATAATGAAAAACTGTTTTTT
>TRBV11-2|.|TRBJ1-1|.
CASSLAGGAGFTEAFF
TGTGCCAGCAGCTTAGCGGGGGGCGCTGGGTTCACTGAAGCTTTCTTT
>TRBV2|.|TRBJ2-7|.
CASSDQEVKVEQYF
TGTGCCAGCAGTGACCAGGAAGTGAAAGTAGAGCAGTACTTC
>TRBV30|.|TRBJ2-3|TRBD2
CAWSGGGDSTDTQYF
TGTGCCTGGAGTGGGGGAGGGGATAGCACAGATACGCAGTATTTT
>TRBV6-5|.|TRBJ2-1|TRBD2
CASRGTSRRAEQFF
TGTGCCAGCAGGGGGACTAGCCGGCGGGCTGAGCAGTTCTTC
>TRBV3-1/TRBV3-2|.|TRBJ1-6|TRBD1
CASNDRGTGGSPLHF
TGTGCCAGCAACGATCGTGGGACAGGGGGTTCACCCCTCCACTTT
>TRBV11-2|.|TRBJ2-3|TRBD2
CASSLGWEGLGLTDTQYF
TGTGCCAGCAGCTTAGGGTGGGAGGGCCTCGGTTTGACAGATACGCAGTATTTT
>TRBV4-1|.|TRBJ1-5|.
CASSQVWQGNQPQHF
TGCGCCAGCAGCCAAGTTTGGCAGGGCAATCAGCCCCAGCATTTT
>TRBV19|once|TRBJ1-5|.
CASSMYFLGNQPQHF
TGTGCCAGTAGTATGTACTTTTTGGGCAATCAGCCCCAGCATTTT